This T cell receptor beta chain is drawn from a study of glioma-infiltrating T cells after dendritic cell vaccination. Turning to the study itself: Dendritic cell vaccine was injected intradermally three times, biweekly. General study results and limits: Longer survival after dendritic cell vaccination followed higher pretreatment TIL content.

Worth noting for this clone: What it recognizes is unknown.

Amplification used 60 V beta primers and 13 J beta primers. Assay used: immunoSEQ multiplex PCR; TCRdb lists only in-frame clones, some missing. In the table there are roughly 62,000 clones, roughly 80% of which are singletons. Time point specified: after dendritic cell vaccination, including at tumor progression/relapse. Only patients with spare fresh-frozen tumor and over two years of follow-up were included. This sample comprised blood, obtained after dendritic cell vaccination. This sequence originates from a human donor with glioblastoma.

As DNA, the CDR3 is TGTGCCAGTAGTATACCCGACAGGGGGAGTAGCACCGGGGAGCTGTTTTTT. Protein: CASSIPDRGSSTGELFF. The chain links TRBV19 to TRBJ2-2, with 9 bases identical to TRBD1. This CDR3 has 17 residues. Germline-derived CDR1 and CDR2 are LNHDA and SQIVND (reference sequence). The V and J ends lost 2 bases and 4 bases, in that order; junction bases with no gene match: 8.